The next 17 T cell receptor beta chains were all read from a single sample in a study of OX40 agonist ivuxolimab in advanced cancers. Library method: the immunoSEQ multiplex PCR assay. TCRdb's version of the immuneACCESS table is confined to in-frame rearrangements and falls short of the full clone set. An unresolved V gene accounts for under half of the shortfall where checked; the remainder is of unknown origin. For this sample the table gives 60,000 or so clones, of which approximately 82% were detected only once. Jointly, the top ten make up under 0.6% of the sample. This specimen was CD4+ or CD8+ T cells sorted from blood, taken in a trial of the OX40 agonist ivuxolimab. The receptors stem from an adult with an advanced solid tumor such as melanoma, head and neck, liver or kidney cancer.

The J gene is TRBJ1-1, the V gene TRBV6-4; 9 bases line up with TRBD1. This CDR3 has 13 amino acids. V shed 5 bases, J shed 4 bases, and the junction held 2 bases outside the gene matches. Germline loops: CDR1 MRHNA, CDR2 SNTAGT. In DNA, the CDR3 is TGTGCCAGCAGTACGGACAGGGGCACTGAAGCTTTCTTT. Encoded protein: CASSTDRGTEAFF.

The chain uses TRBV2 and TRBJ1-1; D ambiguous. Trimming left V 3 bases short and J 2 bases short, with 7 bases between. CDR3 length: 13 residues. CDR1 and CDR2 (germline): SNHLY, FYNNEI. The CDR3 sequence is CASSELPNTEAFF. CDR3 DNA sequence: TGTGCCAGCAGTGAGTTACCTAACACTGAAGCTTTCTTT.

The rearrangement links TRBV28 to TRBJ2-7; 7 positions match TRBD1. CDR1 MDHEN and CDR2 SYDVKM come from the germline V gene. V dropped 5 bases and J dropped 5; count of bases not matched to a gene: 3. The CDR3 is 12 amino acids. The DNA of the CDR3 is TGTGCCAGCAGTCTAGACAGGGACGAGCAGTACTTC. Translation: CASSLDRDEQYF.

The chain employs TRBV28 and TRBJ2-7; 8 bases are a match to TRBD1. The CDR3 has 12 amino acids. Germline V gives CDR1 MDHEN, CDR2 SYDVKM. V gave up 7 bases and J gave up 5 bases; unmatched junction bases: 4. DNA of the CDR3: TGTGCCAGCACCACAGGGGGTAACGAGCAGTACTTC. Translated, it gives CASTTGGNEQYF. Using reference TRBV28 and TRBJ2-7 for the parts outside the CDR3, the full variable domain is DVKVTQSSRYLVKRTGEKVFLECVQDMDHENMFWYRQDPGLGLRLIYFSYDVKMKEKGDIPEGYSVSREKKERFSLILESASTNQTSMYLCASTTGGNEQYFGPGTRLTVT.

This clone was counted a single time. This chain connects TRBV5-1 to TRBJ2-2; D may be TRBD1 (5 bases). The V gene's germline CDR1 is SGHRS and CDR2 YFSETQ. The CDR3 has 15 residues. Trimming stripped 4 bases from V and 5 bases from J, with 15 bases between. In DNA form, the CDR3 reads TGCGCCAGCAGCCCACCCAGGGTACCTACCGGGGAGCTGTTTTTT. This codes for CASSPPRVPTGELFF.

This sequence joins TRBV27 and TRBJ2-3; 12 nucleotides align to TRBD2. Germline-derived CDR1 and CDR2 are MNHEY and SMNVEV (reference sequence). After removal of 5 bases from V and 1 base from J, the junction contained 4 bases not matched to a gene. This CDR3 is 16 amino acids long. CDR3 in DNA: TGTGCCAGCAGTGAGACTAGCGGGAGTGGCACAGATACGCAGTATTTT. Translation gives CASSETSGSGTDTQYF.

This chain joins TRBV7-9 and TRBJ2-1; 12 bases map to TRBD2. Losses at the gene ends were 4 bases for V and 6 bases for J; bases not matched to a gene: 4. The length of the CDR3 is 15 residues. Germline loops: CDR1 SEHNR, CDR2 FQNEAQ (reference sequence). CDR3 residues: CASSSMTSGSNEQFF. The DNA for the CDR3 is TGTGCCAGCAGCTCCATGACTAGCGGGAGCAATGAGCAGTTCTTC.

J is TRBJ2-3 and V is TRBV7-9; 12 positions agree with TRBD2. Trimming removed 4 bases from V and 4 bases from J; junction bases left unmatched: 6. Germline V gene lookup returns CDR1 SEHNR and CDR2 FQNEAQ (reference sequence). The CDR3 length is 16 residues. For the CDR3, the DNA is TGTGCCAGCAGCTCCCGACTAGCGGGAGAGGCAGATACGCAGTATTTT. It codes for CASSSRLAGEADTQYF.

The chain's CDR3 is CSARISYEQYF. The CDR3 nucleotides read TGCAGTGCTAGAATTTCTTACGAGCAGTACTTC. The V gene is TRBV20-1, the J gene TRBJ2-7; no clear D gene. CDR3 length: 11 amino acids. The germline V gene has CDR1 DFQATT and CDR2 SNEGSKA (reference sequence). Trimming shortened V by 2 bases and J by 4 bases, and 6 bases separated the two germline ends.

The V and J genes are TRBV5-1 and TRBJ1-2; 7 bases match TRBD1. V was pared by 4 bases and J by 0 bases, with 9 bases of the junction left unmatched. Germline V CDR1 and CDR2: SGHRS, YFSETQ. CDR3 length: 16 amino acids. The CDR3 is CASSLSGTESNYGYTF. The CDR3 region has the DNA TGCGCCAGCAGCCTTTCAGGGACAGAGTCTAACTATGGCTACACCTTC.

In nucleotides, the CDR3 is TGTGCCAGCAGCTTAGCCGGAGGGACCTACGAGCAGTACTTC. Protein: CASSLAGGTYEQYF. V gene TRBV11-2 combines with J gene TRBJ2-7; D might be TRBD2 (6 bases). V was trimmed by 1 base and J by 2 bases, leaving 9 bases between them. The CDR3 contains 14 residues. The germline V gene encodes CDR1 SGHAT and CDR2 FQNNGV.

About this clone: A read error may produce the germline difference seen at one junction end. The V gene is TRBV4-2, the J gene TRBJ2-7; the match to TRBD2 covers 11 bases. The CDR3 runs to 16 residues. Germline V lookup: CDR1 LGHNA, CDR2 YNFKEQ. This CDR3 is CASSQITSGSSDEQYF. Here the CDR3 DNA reads TGTGCCAGCAGCCAGATCACTAGCGGGAGCTCCGACGAGCAGTACTTC.

This chain joins TRBV10-3 and TRBJ2-7; 11 nucleotides line up with TRBD1. The CDR3 contains 15 residues. J lost 0 bases, V lost 6 bases, and 4 bases had no gene match. Germline V gene data show CDR1 as ENHRY and CDR2 as SYGVKD. In DNA form, the CDR3 reads TGTGCCATCAGGCCGGGACAGGGGGGCTCCTACGAGCAGTACTTC. Translated: CAIRPGQGGSYEQYF.

This clone was seen a few times. CDR3 sequence: CASSLDGRMNTEAFF. The DNA of the CDR3 is TGTGCCAGCAGCTTGGATGGCAGGATGAACACTGAAGCTTTCTTT. The J gene is TRBJ1-1, the V gene TRBV5-4, with D uncertain. Germline V gene sequence: CDR1 SGHNT, CDR2 YYREEE (reference sequence). The CDR3 length is 15 residues. V was trimmed by 0 bases and J by 0 bases, leaving 9 bases between them. The variable domain in full, completed from reference TRBV5-4 and TRBJ1-1, reads ETGVTQSPTHLIKTRGQQVTLRCSSQSGHNTVSWYQQALGQGPQFIFQYYREEENGRGNFPPRFSGLQFPNYSSELNVNALELDDSALYLCASSLDGRMNTEAFFGQGTRLTVV.

V is TRBV18 and J is TRBJ1-1; TRBD1 might be the D (5 bases). V gave up 7 bases and J gave up 1 base, with 16 bases separating them. The CDR3 spans 15 residues. Germline lookup yields CDR1 KGHSH and CDR2 LQKENI. This CDR3 reads CASCVTGDPNTEAFF. In DNA form, the CDR3 reads TGTGCCAGCTGTGTTACGGGGGACCCGAACACTGAAGCTTTCTTT.

This chain joins TRBV18 and TRBJ1-3; D unclear. CDR1 and CDR2 (germline): KGHSH, LQKENI. V lost 3 bases, J lost 0 bases, and 15 bases lay in between. The CDR3 contains 17 residues. The CDR3 region is CASSPIDLRSSGNTIYF. The CDR3 DNA is TGTGCCAGCTCACCCATAGATCTTAGGAGCTCTGGAAACACCATATATTTT.

By sample share, this clone is medium-sized. V gene TRBV5-1 combines with J gene TRBJ1-1; 8 nucleotides line up with TRBD1. This CDR3 contains 13 residues. In germline, CDR1 is SGHRS, CDR2 YFSETQ. V dropped 8 bases and J dropped 2; count of bases not matched to a gene: 5. The CDR3 DNA reads TGCGCCAGTCGGACAGGGATTAACACTGAAGCTTTCTTT. Encoded protein: CASRTGINTEAFF.